These 5 T cell receptor beta chains were sequenced from one sample in a study of blood T cell repertoires in COVID-19. Clones were read by immunoSEQ multiplex PCR, and TCRdb kept only the in-frame ones, dropping some. The sample has around 100,000 clones, 85% to 90% seen once. The source material was peripheral blood. These receptors were obtained from a human donor in a cohort sampled during active COVID-19.

This chain uses TRBV10-3 with TRBJ2-4; perhaps TRBD2 as D (5 bases). V lost 6 bases, J lost 11 bases, and 11 bases lay in between. The CDR3 loop spans 11 amino acids. The germline V gene has CDR1 ENHRY and CDR2 SYGVKD. CDR3 sequence: CAISPGVVQYF. As DNA, the CDR3 is TGTGCCATCAGCCCCGGGGTAGTTCAGTACTTC.

A few counts support this clone. The chain combines TRBV7-2 with TRBJ2-5; TRBD1 is a possible D gene (8 bases). The CDR3 has 14 amino acids. Germline assignment: CDR1 SGHTA and CDR2 FQGNSA. The ends were cut back, 5 bases at V and 8 bases at J, with 18 bases in the middle. CDR3 nucleotides: TGTGCCAGCAGCACAACAGGGGGGGGTAGTACCCAGTACTTC. Encoded protein: CASSTTGGGSTQYF. Full variable domain (remainder filled in from reference TRBV7-2 and TRBJ2-5): GAGVSQSPSNKVTEKGKDVELRCDPISGHTALYWYRQSLGQGLEFLIYFQGNSAPDKSGLPSDRFSAERTGGSVSTLTIQRTQQEDSAVYLCASSTTGGGSTQYFGPGTRLLVL.

This chain joins TRBV9 and TRBJ1-1; weak D call: TRBD1 (6 bases). This CDR3 spans 14 amino acids. Trimming took 0 bases from V and 4 from J, leaving 10 bases between them. CDR1 and CDR2 from the germline V gene are SGDLS and YYNGEE. The CDR3 region has the DNA TGTGCCAGCAGCGTAGACAGGGTTGGCACTGAAGCTTTCTTT. Residues: CASSVDRVGTEAFF.

The gene calls are TRBV7-2 and TRBJ2-7; TRBD1 aligns across 11 bases. Germline V lookup: CDR1 SGHTA, CDR2 FQGNSA. This CDR3 contains 14 residues. Unmatched junction bases numbered 7, after V lost 5 bases and J lost 7 bases. The CDR3 spells CASSGGQGAKEQYF. Written as DNA, the CDR3 is TGTGCCAGCAGCGGCGGACAGGGGGCGAAGGAGCAGTACTTC.

The chain joins TRBV28 to TRBJ2-7, with 7 bases lining up with TRBD1. Germline loops: CDR1 MDHEN, CDR2 SYDVKM. The CDR3 totals 15 residues. V was clipped by 5 bases and J by 6 bases; unmatched bases: 13. CDR3 region: CASSPTGPLLSEQYF. The DNA for the CDR3 is TGTGCCAGCAGTCCGACAGGGCCCCTTTTGAGCGAGCAGTACTTC.